This T cell receptor beta chain was recorded in a study of early T cells in non-severe SARS-CoV-2 infection. Study background: From unsorted whole blood, bulk RNA was sequenced, and the chains remained unpaired. Study outcomes and limitations: Matching with VDJdb favored anti-spike CD8 responses (missing private and CD4 specificities).

The CDR3 has 15 residues. Per germline, CDR1 SGHDT and CDR2 YYEEEE. The germline V and J ends were trimmed by 4 bases and 6 bases, with 18 bases remaining between them. Attachment of unique molecular identifiers was made to individual cDNA molecules. A single record per CDR3 protein comes from TCRdb applying MiXCR to the 5' RACE reads. The table has roughly 60,000 distinct CDR3 sequences, over 9% seen once; the top ten hold 2.9%. This clonotype has at least ten counts. Its matching antigen is unknown. The chain employs TRBV5-6 and TRBJ2-3; maybe TRBD1 (6 bases). Sequenced material: whole blood, taken at baseline. The TCR originated in an adult who was a healthcare worker with PCR-confirmed SARS-CoV-2 infection or an uninfected control (not recorded which). CDR3 sequence reads: CASSRRTERVDTQYF. In nucleotides, the CDR3 is TGTGCCAGCAGCCGGCGGACAGAGAGAGTGGATACGCAGTATTTT. Combining the CDR3 with reference TRBV5-6 and TRBJ2-3 gives the whole variable domain DAGVTQSPTHLIKTRGQQVTLRCSPKSGHDTVSWYQQALGQGPQFIFQYYEEEERQRGNFPDRFSGHQFPNYSSELNVNALLLGDSALYLCASSRRTERVDTQYFGPGTRLTVL.